This T cell receptor beta chain was obtained from a study of cytomegalovirus exposure and HLA in healthy donors (TCRdb year 2017). Looking at the study overall: According to a later analysis, the 100 to 150 validation repertoires were produced on the same platform as the approximately 600 repertoires of the first cohort. The study aimed to test whether cataloging public T cell receptors could reveal signatures of past pathogen exposure. Besides the first cohort of approximately 670 subjects, a separate validation cohort made up of around 120 different subjects was used. To predict cytomegalovirus infection status, the study combined high-throughput TCR immunosequencing, statistical association of individual TCRs with disease status, and machine learning.

The investigation overall reported the following: A few of the identified cytomegalovirus-associated TCR beta chains were confirmed in vitro to be specific for cytomegalovirus antigens. It was suggested by the authors that the approach could potentially be generalized to other disease states and immunological phenotypes. In both the original and validation cohorts, the classifier was reported to diagnose cytomegalovirus status with high specificity and sensitivity. Most TCR sequences were observed very rarely across donors, whereas some public TCRs were present in many individuals. All 120 or so repertoires were used to score co-occurrence in the validation cohort in a later analysis, because that analysis had no HLA typing for the cohort. A later analysis found that TCRs clustered in the first cohort also tended to co-occur in the 120 or so validation repertoires, with roughly 95% of cluster scores above 0. A total of 150 or so TCR beta chains were listed by the study as associated with cytomegalovirus.

Clipping removes 0 bases from V and 4 bases from J, with 8 as the unmatched junction base count. According to the germline V gene, CDR1 reads SGHRS and CDR2 reads YFSETQ. The CDR3 covers 16 residues, taking in both the cysteine and the phenylalanine. The entry retains the CDR3 DNA only, 48 bases that are in frame from base 1. Library method: the immunoSEQ multiplex PCR assay. On the authors' methods: A statistical classification framework was built to diagnose cytomegalovirus status from the catalog of TCR beta chain sequences. As stored in TCRdb, this immuneACCESS dataset retains in-frame rearrangements with V and J assigned. A fraction of the clones does not appear; measured against another copy, unresolved V genes explain less than half of the discrepancy, and the remainder lacks a known reason. V and J calls plus clone size are reproduced from that table; the DNA served to infer D and trimming. Here the sample has around 300,000 clones; around 85% occur a single time. The top ten clones comprise 0.95% to 1.1% of the sample.

Donors formed part of the validation cohort, which comprised 120 subjects and was distinct from the first cohort of under 750 subjects. With regard to this clone: Its target antigen remains unknown. Base-call qualities are not available, and no considerably larger clone is one nucleotide away.

This sequence was found in a woman aged 18-35 years in good health and CMV-seronegative. Sequencing used PBMCs. In this chain, TRBV5-1 is recombined with TRBJ2-5; 8 bases in between match TRBD2. The sequence in DNA is TGCGCCAGCAGCTTGGCCAACCGGGGGGGAGGAGAGACCCAGTACTTC. Protein translation: CASSLANRGGGETQYF.